One sample yielded the 12 T cell receptor beta chains listed below, sequenced in a study of Ad26.COV2.S vaccination and SARS-CoV-2 variants. Treatment given: 15 to 20 received Ad26.COV2.S at low or high dose, single or two shots; several received placebo; per-sample allocation not given. Each sample was drawn 63 days after the first injection (of vaccine or placebo). Clones were sequenced by immunoSEQ multiplex PCR, and TCRdb holds only the in-frame ones, with some missing. The table records about 390,000 clones, 70% to 90% of them present only once. The specimen was peripheral blood, collected in a trial of Ad26.COV2.S vaccine versus placebo. The origin of the receptors is a person between 18 and 65 years old who received the Ad26.COV2.S COVID-19 vaccine or a placebo.

V and J are TRBV4-1 and TRBJ2-1, with D uncertain. The CDR3 is made up of 13 amino acids. Germline V gives CDR1 MGHRA, CDR2 YSYEKL. Trimming shortened V by 0 bases and J by 2 bases, and 2 bases separated the two germline ends. The CDR3 protein is CASSQDPYNEQFF. DNA of the CDR3: TGCGCCAGCAGCCAAGACCCCTACAATGAGCAGTTCTTC.

V gene TRBV6-5 combines with J gene TRBJ2-2, with a possible D match to TRBD2 (5 bases). Trimming shortened V by 8 bases and J by 1 base, and 11 bases separated the two germline ends. There are 14 residues in the CDR3. Looked up from germline, CDR1 is MNHEY and CDR2 is SVGAGI. CDR3 DNA sequence: TGTGCCAGCGCGAGGGTTTTGAACACCGGGGAGCTGTTTTTT. It is translated as CASARVLNTGELFF.

CDR3 bases: TGTGCCAGCAGCTTAGGTCGGGGGCAGCAGTTCGGAAACACCATATATTTT. Translating it yields CASSLGRGQQFGNTIYF. The chain joins TRBV7-2 to TRBJ1-3, with D tentatively TRBD1 (6 bases). Germline CDR1 is SGHTA and CDR2 is FQGNSA. This CDR3 has 17 amino acids. V shed 1 base and J shed 4 bases, with 17 bases lying between them.

The V call is TRBV3-1 (or the pseudogene TRBV3-2), the J call TRBJ1-2; D remains unclear. The length of the CDR3 is 14 residues. CDR1 and CDR2 (germline): LGHDT, YNNKEL (reference sequence). The V end lost 4 bases, the J end lost 8 bases, and 17 bases lay between the germline ends. CDR3 nucleotides: TGTGCCAGCAGCCTCATTGATGGGCTGGGGGGCTACACCTTC. It translates to CASSLIDGLGGYTF.

The chain uses TRBV12-3 or TRBV12-4 and TRBJ2-1, with D perhaps matching TRBD2 (6 bases). The CDR3 covers 13 residues. V gave up 5 bases and J gave up 6 bases, with 11 bases separating them. The CDR3 loop reads CASSAGLSNEQFF. The CDR3 DNA sequence: TGTGCCAGCAGTGCGGGGTTGAGCAATGAGCAGTTCTTC.

J is TRBJ2-2 and V is TRBV3-1 (or the pseudogene TRBV3-2), with a tentative D call TRBD2 (7 bases). Germline assignment: CDR1 LGHDT and CDR2 YNNKEL (reference sequence). This CDR3 has 16 amino acids. Trimming removed 4 bases from V and 4 bases from J, with 16 bases in between. The CDR3 bases are TGTGCCAGCAGCCCCAAAGGAGGGGGGGCCACCGGGGAGCTGTTTTTT. Translated: CASSPKGGGATGELFF.

This chain connects TRBV9 to TRBJ2-1; no clear D. V lost 2 bases, J lost 7 bases, and 10 bases lay in between. The germline V gene has CDR1 SGDLS and CDR2 YYNGEE. The CDR3 sequence is 13 residues long. This chain's CDR3 is CASSVVSRNEQFF. The CDR3 coding sequence is TGTGCCAGCAGCGTGGTTTCGAGGAATGAGCAGTTCTTC.

This clone has just a few counts. The V call is TRBV18, the J call TRBJ2-5; 7 nucleotides match TRBD2. CDR1 and CDR2 from the germline V gene are KGHSH and LQKENI. Unmatched junction bases numbered 5, after V lost 0 bases and J lost 1 base. The CDR3 consists of 16 residues. CDR3 residues: CASSPPLREGQETQYF. The DNA of the CDR3 is TGTGCCAGCTCACCACCGCTCAGGGAGGGCCAAGAGACCCAGTACTTC.

The CDR3 DNA sequence: TGTGCCAGCATACGGGGGGTTGAGCAGTTCTTC. This sequence encodes CASIRGVEQFF. V usage is TRBV7-9 and J usage is TRBJ2-1; TRBD2 matches at 7 bases. CDR3 length equals 11 residues. J gave up 9 bases and V 7 bases, and 3 bases lay outside the gene matches. CDR1 and CDR2 from the germline V gene are SEHNR and FQNEAQ (reference sequence). Based on the CDR3 plus reference TRBV7-9 and TRBJ2-1, the full variable domain is DTGVSQNPRHKITKRGQNVTFRCDPISEHNRLYWYRQTLGQGPEFLTYFQNEAQLEKSRLLSDRFSAERPKGSFSTLEIQRTEQGDSAMYLCASIRGVEQFFGPGTRLTVL.

The rearrangement uses TRBV4-1 and TRBJ1-3; D remains ambiguous. The V end was cut by 5 bases, the J end by 0 bases, with 8 bases between. The CDR3 totals 14 residues. CDR1 is MGHRA and CDR2 is YSYEKL in the germline V gene. The CDR3 is CASSYSPSGNTIYF. The CDR3 DNA reads as TGCGCCAGCAGCTACAGTCCCTCTGGAAACACCATATATTTT.

This CDR3 reads CASSVSGGSEAFF. In DNA, the CDR3 is TGTGCCAGCAGCGTCTCCGGGGGTAGCGAAGCTTTCTTT. The chain links TRBV9 to TRBJ1-1; D may be TRBD1 (5 bases). The ends were cut back, 2 bases at V and 8 bases at J, with 13 bases in the middle. Germline CDR1 and CDR2: SGDLS and YYNGEE. The CDR3 consists of 13 residues.

As DNA, the CDR3 is TGCGCCAGCAGGCCCCCGTGGTCTAGCGGGGGAATAGCCAAAAACATTCAGTACTTC. Its translation is CASRPPWSSGGIAKNIQYF. This chain uses TRBV10-1 with TRBJ2-4, with 10 positions matching TRBD2. This CDR3 region has 19 residues. Unmatched junction bases numbered 14, after V lost 6 bases and J lost 0 bases. Germline loops: CDR1 WNHNN, CDR2 SYGVQD (reference sequence).